A selection of T cell receptor beta chains follows, all from one sample in a study of beta chain features in type 1 diabetes. Measured with immunoSEQ multiplex PCR; TCRdb has only the in-frame clones, and not every one. The sample holds hundreds of thousands of clones, 13% seen once. Sequenced: naive CD4+ T cells from blood. These receptors were taken from a man between 18 and 35 years old with type 1 diabetes. The CDR3 runs from the conserved cysteine through the conserved F or W.

V: TRBV7-9
J: TRBJ1-1
CDR3: CASSLGAGSTEAFF

V: TRBV7-3
J: TRBJ2-4
CDR3: CASSLRWADSLWENIQYF

V: TRBV9
J: TRBJ2-7
CDR3: CASSVGGTVSYEQYF

V: TRBV7-2
J: TRBJ2-5
CDR3: CASSLAGLSGKTQYF

V: TRBV28
J: TRBJ2-5
CDR3: CASGRGGKETQYF

V: TRBV6-6
J: TRBJ1-2
CDR3: CASQRGDGYTF

V: TRBV30
J: TRBJ1-2
CDR3: CAQGFYGYTF

V: TRBV29-1
J: TRBJ1-2
CDR3: CSVEGMANYGYTF

V: TRBV5-6
J: TRBJ1-1
CDR3: CASSLGPSGRETEAFF

V: TRBV6-6
J: TRBJ1-6
CDR3: CASNRQAGNSPLHF

V: TRBV27
J: TRBJ2-4
CDR3: CASSIRPGQGGVGASNIQYF

V: TRBV15
J: .
CDR3: CATSRVFGYEQYF

V: TRBV30
J: TRBJ1-2
CDR3: CAWSGRGSDGYTF

V: TRBV4-2
J: TRBJ2-7
CDR3: CASSLDLPPTYEQYF

V: TRBV4-1
J: TRBJ1-2
CDR3: CASSQADTARTF

V: TRBV30
J: TRBJ2-6
CDR3: CAWSVLGARTGANVLTF

V: TRBV25-1
J: TRBJ1-2
CDR3: CASSETRQGGGYTF

V: TRBV28
J: TRBJ2-4
CDR3: CASSFSGQRDIQYF

V: TRBV5-1
J: TRBJ2-2
CDR3: CASNKDSTNTGELFF

V: TRBV11-2
J: TRBJ2-2
CDR3: CASTLVLETGELFF

V: TRBV5-1
J: TRBJ2-5
CDR3: CASSLTGAPQETQYF

V: TRBV10-3
J: TRBJ1-3
CDR3: CAISAWDRAGNTIYF

V: TRBV4-1
J: TRBJ1-2
CDR3: CASSQEQGGGGYTF

V: TRBV19
J: TRBJ2-3
CDR3: CASSLGADTQYF

V: TRBV29-1
J: TRBJ2-2
CDR3: CSVNIGSFTDTGELFF

V: TRBV6-1
J: TRBJ1-5
CDR3: CATLPDFGGQQPQHF

V: TRBV5-1
J: TRBJ2-5
CDR3: CASNPAAGVETQYF

V: TRBV7-2
J: TRBJ2-3
CDR3: CASSLRGAGSTDTQYF

V: TRBV6-5
J: TRBJ2-7
CDR3: CASSYSGSVAVGEQYF

V: TRBV30
J: TRBJ2-1
CDR3: CAWRGYYNEQFF

V: TRBV4-2
J: TRBJ1-5
CDR3: CASSQDPPVPGGYQPQHF

V: TRBV7-2
J: TRBJ2-5
CDR3: CASSSWTSNMGETQYF

V: TRBV19
J: TRBJ1-5
CDR3: CASSIVGDLSNQPQHF

V: TRBV20-1
J: TRBJ1-1
CDR3: CSASRNTEAFF

V: TRBV27
J: TRBJ2-7
CDR3: CASGGVGGGLNEQYF

V: TRBV12-5
J: TRBJ2-3
CDR3: CASGTDGQAGTDTQYF

V: TRBV23-1
J: TRBJ1-2
CDR3: CASSQSGGGSSDGYTF

V: TRBV19
J: TRBJ1-6
CDR3: CASSPGPGNSPLHF

V: TRBV28
J: TRBJ1-1
CDR3: CASTHPSGSTEAFF

V: TRBV14
J: TRBJ2-1
CDR3: CASSQEGRGRVF

V: TRBV28
J: TRBJ1-2
CDR3: CASSSIPHMTF

V: TRBV11-1
J: TRBJ1-2
CDR3: CASSPSGTDYGYTF

V: TRBV10-3
J: TRBJ2-5
CDR3: CAIGVGSETQYF

V: TRBV5-1
J: TRBJ1-4
CDR3: CASSWTANEKLFF

V: TRBV2
J: TRBJ1-2
CDR3: CASSEQGAVYGYTF

V: TRBV19
J: TRBJ1-1
CDR3: CASWWGMNTEAFF

V: TRBV30
J: TRBJ1-1
CDR3: CAWSVADREGGEAFF

V: TRBV7-9
J: TRBJ1-1
CDR3: CASSFLGRTTEAFF

V: TRBV20-1
J: TRBJ2-7
CDR3: CLAGDSYEQYF

V: TRBV30
J: TRBJ2-5
CDR3: CAWSMGTQETQYF

V: TRBV11-2
J: TRBJ2-1
CDR3: CASSLSYYNEQFF

V: TRBV28
J: TRBJ2-4
CDR3: CASLGGKNIQYF

V: TRBV6-5
J: TRBJ1-6
CDR3: CASTLTGKGSPLHF

V: TRBV7-9
J: TRBJ2-5
CDR3: CASSLAGAETQYF

V: TRBV6-1
J: TRBJ2-7
CDR3: CASLPEFSYEQYF

V: TRBV10-2
J: TRBJ2-6
CDR3: CASSVRGTGANVLTF

V: TRBV25-1
J: TRBJ2-3
CDR3: CASSESSTDTQYF

V: TRBV30
J: TRBJ2-7
CDR3: CAWAGGVYEQYF

V: TRBV5-4
J: TRBJ1-5
CDR3: CASSLDPGPDQPQHF

V: TRBV5-1
J: TRBJ2-1
CDR3: CASSLEQGHEQFF